This is a list of T cell receptor beta chains from one sample in a study of shared clonotypes between healthy human individuals. The data were produced by immunoSEQ multiplex PCR, yet TCRdb's version contains in-frame clones alone and is incomplete. The profile shows 2.3 million or so clones, more than 80% of them singletons. The sample taken for sequencing was naive CD4+ T cells from PBMCs. Every receptor here comes from a man aged 18 to 29 in good health. Some clones in this sample may be carry-over from other donors' samples. Each CDR3 is given with its conserved first and last residue. D genes are given only for firm matches. Expanded clones are given a class, and other clones once, few, many or no size at all.

size,V,D,J,CDR3,DNA
NA,TRBV14,TRBD2,TRBJ2-1,CASSLQLAGNSYEQFF,TGTGCCAGCAGCTTACAACTAGCGGGAAATAGCTATGAGCAGTTCTTC
NA,TRBV28,NA,TRBJ2-7,CASSLPTLYEQYF,TGTGCCAGCAGTTTACCAACGCTTTACGAGCAGTACTTC
NA,TRBV7-9,TRBD1,TRBJ1-2,CASSSTGGSGYTF,TGTGCCAGCAGCAGCACAGGGGGTAGTGGCTACACCTTC
NA,TRBV7-2,TRBD2,TRBJ2-1,CASSLFQRETGNEQFF,TGTGCCAGCAGCTTGTTCCAGCGGGAGACTGGCAATGAGCAGTTCTTC
NA,TRBV4-3,NA,TRBJ1-2,CASSRGTALGYGYTF,TGCGCCAGCAGCCGGGGGACGGCCCTTGGCTATGGCTACACCTTC
NA,TRBV28,NA,TRBJ1-1,CASSFLDGGTEAFF,TGTGCCAGCAGTTTCCTCGATGGCGGCACTGAAGCTTTCTTT
NA,TRBV2,NA,TRBJ1-2,CASSEIPTNYGYTF,TGTGCCAGCAGTGAAATCCCCACAAACTATGGCTACACCTTC
NA,TRBV7-3,NA,TRBJ2-1,CASSLQGYSYNEQFF,TGTGCCAGCAGCCTTCAGGGGTACTCCTACAATGAGCAGTTCTTC
NA,TRBV18,NA,TRBJ1-3,CASSSDRFSGNTIYF,TGTGCCAGCTCATCCGACAGATTCTCTGGAAACACCATATATTTT
NA,TRBV9,NA,TRBJ2-2,CASSASISLAYGELFF,TGTGCCAGCAGCGCGTCTATATCACTAGCTTACGGGGAGCTGTTTTTT
NA,TRBV2,NA,TRBJ2-7,CASSDFGVLAEQYF,TGTGCCAGCAGTGATTTCGGGGTTCTGGCCGAGCAGTACTTC
NA,TRBV6-6,TRBD2,TRBJ2-7,CASTKPGGNNEQYF,TGTGCCAGCACCAAGCCCGGGGGGAACAACGAGCAGTACTTC
NA,TRBV9,TRBD1,TRBJ1-2,CASSVPRDSHNNYGYTF,TGTGCCAGCAGCGTTCCCCGGGACAGTCATAATAACTATGGCTACACCTTC
NA,TRBV7-8,TRBD1,TRBJ1-1,CASSLGGTGVGMNTEAFF,TGTGCCAGCAGCTTAGGAGGGACAGGGGTAGGCATGAACACTGAAGCTTTCTTT
once,TRBV6-5,NA,TRBJ2-1,CASSSGVGPYNEQFF,TGTGCCAGCAGTTCTGGTGTTGGGCCCTACAATGAGCAGTTCTTC
NA,TRBV5-1,NA,TRBJ1-1,CASSLNRDNTEAFF,TGCGCCAGCAGCTTGAACAGGGACAACACTGAAGCTTTCTTT
once,TRBV5-1,TRBD2,TRBJ2-2,CASSLVLAGSTGELFF,TGCGCCAGCAGCTTGGTATTAGCGGGCTCCACCGGGGAGCTGTTTTTT
once,TRBV7-7,NA,TRBJ2-3,CASSPPGDADTQYF,TGTGCCAGCAGCCCCCCGGGGGATGCAGATACGCAGTATTTT
NA,TRBV20-1,TRBD1,TRBJ1-2,CSASGGHGYTF,TGCAGTGCTTCAGGGGGTCATGGCTACACCTTC
NA,TRBV5-1,NA,TRBJ1-1,CASSLMTEDTEAFF,TGCGCCAGCAGCTTGATGACAGAGGACACTGAAGCTTTCTTT
NA,TRBV12-5,NA,TRBJ1-2,CASGLGPGGGYGYTF,TGTGCTAGTGGTTTGGGCCCGGGAGGTGGTTATGGCTACACCTTC
NA,TRBV15,TRBD2,TRBJ2-1,CATSRGIAGVVQFF,TGTGCCACCAGCAGAGGGATAGCGGGAGTTGTGCAGTTCTTC
NA,TRBV5-4,TRBD2,TRBJ2-1,CASSLRLAGENEQFF,TGTGCCAGCAGCTTGAGACTAGCGGGAGAGAATGAGCAGTTCTTC
once,TRBV29-1,NA,TRBJ2-1,CSVERLAVYNEQFF,TGCAGCGTTGAAAGGTTAGCGGTGTACAATGAGCAGTTCTTC
NA,TRBV7-2,NA,TRBJ2-1,CASSLEGGNEQFF,TGTGCCAGCAGTCTTGAGGGGGGGAATGAGCAGTTCTTC
NA,TRBV5-4,NA,TRBJ2-5,CASSLSGSETQYF,TGTGCCAGCAGCTTGTCGGGGTCGGAGACCCAGTACTTC
NA,TRBV10-3,NA,TRBJ1-4,CAISESGMTNEKLFF,TGTGCCATCAGTGAGTCGGGGATGACTAATGAAAAACTGTTTTTT
NA,TRBV30,NA,TRBJ1-5,CAWSSAHNQPQHF,TGTGCCTGGAGTTCAGCACACAATCAGCCCCAGCATTTT
NA,TRBV5-4,TRBD2,TRBJ2-1,CASSLRTGLAGVQFF,TGTGCCAGCAGCCTCCGTACGGGACTAGCGGGAGTGCAGTTCTTC
NA,TRBV5-3,NA,TRBJ1-2,CARSLCGDFGYTF,TGTGCCAGAAGCTTGTGTGGGGATTTTGGCTACACCTTC
NA,TRBV7-2,NA,TRBJ2-5,CASSLPGGGETQYF,TGTGCCAGCAGCTTACCGGGCGGAGGAGAGACCCAGTACTTC
NA,TRBV11-3,NA,TRBJ2-1,CASSSFYNEQFF,TGTGCCAGCAGCTCTTTCTACAATGAGCAGTTCTTC